The entry below gives a single TCR beta chain sequence along with its context. The CDR3 length is 14 residues. Germline CDR1 reads LNHDA; CDR2 reads SQIVND (reference sequence). V was pared by 7 bases and J by 3 bases, with 15 bases between. The data originate from a study of blood T cell repertoires in COVID-19. The wider study: Sample material is recorded as cDNA or gDNA derived from T cells, B-cell-depleted T cells, or PBMCs.

Source study methods: Researchers report that nucleated cell counts were estimated from reference gene primer amplification. Clones were read by immunoSEQ multiplex PCR, and TCRdb kept only the in-frame ones, dropping some. V and J calls and clone size are given by that table; D and trimming were obtained from the DNA. Of about 260,000 clones listed, approximately 86% are singletons. V and J are TRBV19 and TRBJ1-1, with D uncertain. The sequence was collected from a man aged 25-40 years with active or convalescent COVID-19. Specimen: peripheral blood. CDR3 in amino acids: CASTTLFTDTEAFF. The CDR3 region has the DNA TGTGCCAGTACCACCCTCTTTACGGACACTGAAGCTTTCTTT.